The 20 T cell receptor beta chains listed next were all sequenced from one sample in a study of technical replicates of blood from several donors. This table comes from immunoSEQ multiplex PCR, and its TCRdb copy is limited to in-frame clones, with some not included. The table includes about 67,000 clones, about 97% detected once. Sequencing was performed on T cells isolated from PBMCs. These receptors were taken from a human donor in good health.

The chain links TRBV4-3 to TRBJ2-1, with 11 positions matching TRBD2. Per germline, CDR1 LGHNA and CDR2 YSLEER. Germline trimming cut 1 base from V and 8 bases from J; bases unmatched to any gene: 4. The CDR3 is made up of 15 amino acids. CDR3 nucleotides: TGCGCCAGCAGCCAAGTACTAGCGGGAGAGGATGAGCAGTTCTTC. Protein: CASSQVLAGEDEQFF.

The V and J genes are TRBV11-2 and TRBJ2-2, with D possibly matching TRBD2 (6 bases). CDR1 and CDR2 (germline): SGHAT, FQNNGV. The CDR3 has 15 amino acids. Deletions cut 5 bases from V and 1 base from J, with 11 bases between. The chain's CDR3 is CASSQGLWNTGELFF. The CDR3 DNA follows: TGTGCCAGCAGCCAGGGACTGTGGAACACCGGGGAGCTGTTTTTT.

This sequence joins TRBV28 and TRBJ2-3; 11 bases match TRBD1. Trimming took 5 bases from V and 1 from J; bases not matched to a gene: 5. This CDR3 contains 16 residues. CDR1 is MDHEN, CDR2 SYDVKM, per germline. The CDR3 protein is CASSPMGQGGTDTQYF. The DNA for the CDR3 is TGTGCCAGCAGTCCTATGGGACAGGGGGGCACAGATACGCAGTATTTT.

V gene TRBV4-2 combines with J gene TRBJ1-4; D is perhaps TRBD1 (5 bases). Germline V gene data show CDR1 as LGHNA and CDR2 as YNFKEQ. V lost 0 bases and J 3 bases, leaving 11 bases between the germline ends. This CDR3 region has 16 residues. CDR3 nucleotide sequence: TGTGCCAGCAGCCAAGATCAGCGCAGGGCTAATGAAAAACTGTTTTTT. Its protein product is CASSQDQRRANEKLFF.

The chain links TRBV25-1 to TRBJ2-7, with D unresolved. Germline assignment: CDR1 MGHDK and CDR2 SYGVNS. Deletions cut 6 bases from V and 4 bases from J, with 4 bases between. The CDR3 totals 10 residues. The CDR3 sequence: CASSSYEQYF. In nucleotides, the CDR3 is TGTGCCAGCAGCTCGTACGAGCAGTACTTC.

The CDR3 nucleotides read TGTGCCAGCAGCCAAGGGACAGGGGGGTTCTACGAGCAGTACTTC. Translation gives CASSQGTGGFYEQYF. V gene TRBV6-5 combines with J gene TRBJ2-7, with TRBD1 matching over 11 bases. The germline V gene encodes CDR1 MNHEY and CDR2 SVGAGI. This CDR3 has 15 amino acids. V shed 6 bases and J 3 bases; nucleotides not matched to a gene: 7.

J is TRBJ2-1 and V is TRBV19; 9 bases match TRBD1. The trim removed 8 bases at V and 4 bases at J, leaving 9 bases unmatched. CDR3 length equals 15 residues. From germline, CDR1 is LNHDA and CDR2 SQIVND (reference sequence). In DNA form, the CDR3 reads TGTGCCAGTGGACAGGGGCCTGGATTTTACAATGAGCAGTTCTTC. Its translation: CASGQGPGFYNEQFF.

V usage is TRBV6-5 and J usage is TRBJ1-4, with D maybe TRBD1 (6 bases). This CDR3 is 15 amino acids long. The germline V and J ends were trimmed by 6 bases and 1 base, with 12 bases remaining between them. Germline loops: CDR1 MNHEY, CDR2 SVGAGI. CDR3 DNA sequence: TGTGCCAGCAGCCGAGGGGGGGAAACTAATGAAAAACTGTTTTTT. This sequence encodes CASSRGGETNEKLFF.

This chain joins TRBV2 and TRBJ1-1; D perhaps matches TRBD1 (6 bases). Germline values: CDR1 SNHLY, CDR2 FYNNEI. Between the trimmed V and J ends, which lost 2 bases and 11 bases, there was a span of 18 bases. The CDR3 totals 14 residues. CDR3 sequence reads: CASSERGGEVTAFF. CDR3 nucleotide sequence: TGTGCCAGCAGTGAAAGGGGGGGGGAGGTGACCGCTTTCTTT.

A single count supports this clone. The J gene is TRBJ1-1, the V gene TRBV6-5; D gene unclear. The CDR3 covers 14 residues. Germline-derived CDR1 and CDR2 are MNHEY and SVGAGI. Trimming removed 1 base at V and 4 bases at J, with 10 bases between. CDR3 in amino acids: CASSYLSGSTEAFF. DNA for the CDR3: TGTGCCAGCAGTTACTTAAGTGGGAGCACTGAAGCTTTCTTT.

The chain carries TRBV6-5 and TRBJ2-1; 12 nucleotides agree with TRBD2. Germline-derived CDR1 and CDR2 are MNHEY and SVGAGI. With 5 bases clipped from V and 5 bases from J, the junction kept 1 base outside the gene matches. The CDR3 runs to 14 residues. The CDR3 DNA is TGTGCCAGCAGTGGACTAGCGGGACACAATGAGCAGTTCTTC. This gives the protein CASSGLAGHNEQFF.

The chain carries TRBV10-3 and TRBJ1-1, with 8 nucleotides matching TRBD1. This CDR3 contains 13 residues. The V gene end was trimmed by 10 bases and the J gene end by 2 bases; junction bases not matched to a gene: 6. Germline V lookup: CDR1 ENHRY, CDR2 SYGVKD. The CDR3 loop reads CANSGQVNTEAFF. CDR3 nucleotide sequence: TGTGCCAATTCGGGACAGGTCAACACTGAAGCTTTCTTT.

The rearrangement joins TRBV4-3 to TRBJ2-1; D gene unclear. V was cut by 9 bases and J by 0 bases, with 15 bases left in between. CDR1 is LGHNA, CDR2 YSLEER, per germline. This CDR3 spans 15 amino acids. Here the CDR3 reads CASSKLLSSYNEQFF. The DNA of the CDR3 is TGCGCCAGTTCTAAACTACTGAGCTCCTACAATGAGCAGTTCTTC.

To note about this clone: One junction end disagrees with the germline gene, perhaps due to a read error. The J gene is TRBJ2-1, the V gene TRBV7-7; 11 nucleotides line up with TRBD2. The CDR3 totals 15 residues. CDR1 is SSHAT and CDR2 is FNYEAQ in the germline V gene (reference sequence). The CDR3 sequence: CASSTGLAGYNEQFF. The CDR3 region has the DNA TGTGCTAGCAGCACCGGACTAGCGGGTTACAATGAGCAGTTCTTC.

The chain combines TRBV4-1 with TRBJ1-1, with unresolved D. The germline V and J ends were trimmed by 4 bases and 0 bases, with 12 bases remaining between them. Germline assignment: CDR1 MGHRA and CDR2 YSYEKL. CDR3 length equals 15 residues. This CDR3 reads CASSPPGILNTEAFF. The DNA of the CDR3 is TGCGCCAGCAGCCCCCCCGGGATTCTGAACACTGAAGCTTTCTTT.

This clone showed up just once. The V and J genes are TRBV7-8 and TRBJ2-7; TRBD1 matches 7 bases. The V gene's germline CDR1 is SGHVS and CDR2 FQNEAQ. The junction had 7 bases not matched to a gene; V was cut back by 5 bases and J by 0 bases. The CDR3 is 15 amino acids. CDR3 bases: TGTGCCAGCAGCCCACCCCGGGACAGCTCCTACGAGCAGTACTTC. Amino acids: CASSPPRDSSYEQYF.

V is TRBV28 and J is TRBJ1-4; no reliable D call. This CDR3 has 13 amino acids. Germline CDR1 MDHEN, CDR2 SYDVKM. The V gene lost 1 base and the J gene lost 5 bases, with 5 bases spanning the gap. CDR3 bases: TGTGCCAGCAGTTTATCCGGGAATGAAAAACTGTTTTTT. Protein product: CASSLSGNEKLFF.

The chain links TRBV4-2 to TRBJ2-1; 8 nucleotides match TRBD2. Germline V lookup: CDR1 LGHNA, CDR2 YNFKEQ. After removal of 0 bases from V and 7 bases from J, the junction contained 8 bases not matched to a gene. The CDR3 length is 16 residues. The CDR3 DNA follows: TGTGCCAGCAGCCAAGATCGGGAGGGCCTAGTGAATGAGCAGTTCTTC. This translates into CASSQDREGLVNEQFF.

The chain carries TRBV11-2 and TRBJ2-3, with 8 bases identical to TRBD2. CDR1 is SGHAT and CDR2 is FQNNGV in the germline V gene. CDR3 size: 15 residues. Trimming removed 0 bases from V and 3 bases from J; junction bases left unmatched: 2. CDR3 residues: CASSLDAGGTDTQYF. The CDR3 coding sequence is TGTGCCAGCAGCTTAGACGCGGGAGGAACAGATACGCAGTATTTT.

The CDR3 DNA reads as TGTGCCTGGAGTCCGCTCGGACAGGTGAACACCATATATTTT. It translates to CAWSPLGQVNTIYF. The chain employs TRBV30 and TRBJ1-3; TRBD1 matches 7 bases. The V gene's germline CDR1 is GTSNPN and CDR2 SVGIG (reference sequence). V shed 2 bases, J shed 7 bases, and the junction held 8 bases outside the gene matches. The CDR3 covers 14 residues.